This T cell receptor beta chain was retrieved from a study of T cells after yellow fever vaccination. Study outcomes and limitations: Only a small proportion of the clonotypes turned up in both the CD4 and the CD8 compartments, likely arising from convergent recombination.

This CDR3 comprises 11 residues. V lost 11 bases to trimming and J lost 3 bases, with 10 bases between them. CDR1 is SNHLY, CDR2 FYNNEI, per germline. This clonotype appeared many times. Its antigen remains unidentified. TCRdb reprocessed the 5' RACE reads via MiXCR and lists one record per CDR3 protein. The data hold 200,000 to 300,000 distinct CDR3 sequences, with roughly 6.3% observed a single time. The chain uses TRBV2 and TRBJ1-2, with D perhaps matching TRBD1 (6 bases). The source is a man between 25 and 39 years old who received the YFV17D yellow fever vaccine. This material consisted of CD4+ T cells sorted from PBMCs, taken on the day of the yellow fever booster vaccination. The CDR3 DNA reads TGTGCCCATCACAGGGACTATGGCTACACCTTC. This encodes CAHHRDYGYTF.